The following is a T cell receptor (beta chain) sequence with its context. The junction departs from the called germline gene at one end, perhaps through a read error. The sample has other DNA sequences that encode this CDR3 too. This table comes from immunoSEQ multiplex PCR, and its TCRdb copy is limited to in-frame clones, with some not included. The sample has roughly 75,000 clones, more than 80% seen once. This specimen comes from a study of blood T cell repertoires in COVID-19. Across the study: In each case, the material was cDNA or gDNA derived from T cells, B-cell-depleted T cells, or PBMCs.

CDR1 and CDR2 from the germline V gene are GTSNPN and SVGIG (reference sequence). The CDR3 length is 13 residues. Sequencing was carried out using peripheral blood. This clonotype was sampled from a human donor in a cohort sampled during active COVID-19. The chain links TRBV30 to TRBJ1-2, with D maybe TRBD1 (5 bases). The CDR3 DNA reads TGCGCCTGGTTTCACAGGACATTCTATGGCTACACCTTC. Protein: CAWFHRTFYGYTF.